A selection of T cell receptor beta chains follows, all from one sample in a study of cytomegalovirus exposure and HLA in healthy donors. Measured with immunoSEQ multiplex PCR; TCRdb has only the in-frame clones, and not every one. The sample has about 200,000 clones, 82% seen once. Source material: PBMCs. The receptors stem from a woman aged 40 to 49 in good health and CMV-seronegative. Each CDR3 is given with its conserved first and last residue. D genes are given only for firm matches. Rows may omit the clone size; those that give it use once, few, many or a size class.

d_gene: TRBD1
j_gene: TRBJ2-7
v_gene: TRBV27
abundance: NA
CDR3nt: TGTGCCAGCAGGTTCCTAGGGGGCGGGTACGAGCAGTACTTC
CDR3aa: CASRFLGGGYEQYF

d_gene: TRBD2
j_gene: TRBJ2-1
v_gene: TRBV7-2
abundance: NA
CDR3nt: TGTGCCAGCAGCTTAGCAGGGACTAGGCCATACAATGAGCAGTTCTTC
CDR3aa: CASSLAGTRPYNEQFF

d_gene: TRBD2
j_gene: TRBJ2-7
v_gene: TRBV30
abundance: NA
CDR3nt: TGTGCCTGGAGTCACTTCGGACTAGCCAAATCTTCCTACGAGCAGTACTTC
CDR3aa: CAWSHFGLAKSSYEQYF

d_gene: NA
j_gene: TRBJ2-2
v_gene: TRBV6-6
abundance: NA
CDR3nt: TGTGCCAGCACCAGGGGGGCGAACACCGGGGAGCTGTTTTTT
CDR3aa: CASTRGANTGELFF

d_gene: NA
j_gene: TRBJ2-7
v_gene: TRBV29-1
abundance: NA
CDR3nt: TGCAGCGTTGATCACCCTACATCAGGGTCCTCCTACGAGCAGTACTTC
CDR3aa: CSVDHPTSGSSYEQYF

d_gene: TRBD2
j_gene: TRBJ2-1
v_gene: TRBV15
abundance: NA
CDR3nt: TGTGCCACCAGCAGGCTGCAACTAGCGGGAGGAGGAGAGCAGTTCTTC
CDR3aa: CATSRLQLAGGGEQFF

d_gene: NA
j_gene: TRBJ1-5
v_gene: TRBV6-1
abundance: once
CDR3nt: TGTGCCAGCAGTGAAGCAATCGTCAATCAGCCCCAGCATTTT
CDR3aa: CASSEAIVNQPQHF

d_gene: TRBD2
j_gene: TRBJ2-5
v_gene: TRBV5-1
abundance: NA
CDR3nt: TGCGCCAGCAGCTTGGTTTTACTAGCGGAGTATGAGACCCAGTACTTC
CDR3aa: CASSLVLLAEYETQYF

d_gene: TRBD1
j_gene: TRBJ2-3
v_gene: TRBV27
abundance: once
CDR3nt: TGTGCCAGCAGTAGAGACAGGGGCGCAGATACGCAGTATTTT
CDR3aa: CASSRDRGADTQYF

d_gene: NA
j_gene: TRBJ2-1
v_gene: TRBV5-1
abundance: once
CDR3nt: TGCGCCAGCAGCTGGGACACCTACAATGAGCAGTTCTTC
CDR3aa: CASSWDTYNEQFF

d_gene: NA
j_gene: TRBJ2-1
v_gene: TRBV28
abundance: few
CDR3nt: TGTGCCAGCAGTTTGCCTGGAGCGCGGGATTTTTACAATGAGCAGTTCTTC
CDR3aa: CASSLPGARDFYNEQFF

d_gene: TRBD2
j_gene: TRBJ2-7
v_gene: TRBV4-2
abundance: NA
CDR3nt: TGTGCCAGCAGCCAAGAAAGCGCTAGCGGGAGCTACGAGCAGTACTTC
CDR3aa: CASSQESASGSYEQYF

d_gene: TRBD2
j_gene: TRBJ2-1
v_gene: TRBV28
abundance: NA
CDR3nt: TGTGCCAGCAGTTCCTCCCCCATAGCGGGAGAGTGGGGTGAGCAGTTCTTC
CDR3aa: CASSSSPIAGEWGEQFF

d_gene: NA
j_gene: TRBJ1-4
v_gene: TRBV30
abundance: NA
CDR3nt: TGTGCCTGGAGTGATACCGGGGAAAAACTGTTTTTT
CDR3aa: CAWSDTGEKLFF

d_gene: TRBD1
j_gene: TRBJ1-6
v_gene: TRBV30
abundance: NA
CDR3nt: TGTGCCTGGAGCCGGACAGGGAACAATTCACCCCTCCACTTT
CDR3aa: CAWSRTGNNSPLHF

d_gene: NA
j_gene: TRBJ1-1
v_gene: TRBV7-8
abundance: once
CDR3nt: TGTGCCAGCAGTCCACGCGAGGGTAACACTGAAGCTTTCTTT
CDR3aa: CASSPREGNTEAFF

d_gene: TRBD1
j_gene: TRBJ1-2
v_gene: TRBV20-1
abundance: NA
CDR3nt: TGCAGTGCGACAGGGATATATGGCTACACCTTC
CDR3aa: CSATGIYGYTF

d_gene: TRBD1
j_gene: TRBJ1-5
v_gene: TRBV19
abundance: NA
CDR3nt: TGTGCCAGTAATTATCCGACAGGGTATCAGCCCCAGCATTTT
CDR3aa: CASNYPTGYQPQHF

d_gene: NA
j_gene: TRBJ2-3
v_gene: TRBV28
abundance: few
CDR3nt: TGTGCCAGCAGCACAACGATATCAGATACGCAGTATTTT
CDR3aa: CASSTTISDTQYF

d_gene: TRBD1
j_gene: TRBJ1-2
v_gene: TRBV6-5
abundance: NA
CDR3nt: TGTGCCAGCAGTGCCTACAGGGGAGCCTATGGCTACACCTTC
CDR3aa: CASSAYRGAYGYTF

d_gene: NA
j_gene: TRBJ2-2
v_gene: TRBV11-2
abundance: NA
CDR3nt: TGTGCCAGCAGCGAAAGGGGACTTCGAACCGGGGAGCTGTTTTTT
CDR3aa: CASSERGLRTGELFF

d_gene: NA
j_gene: TRBJ2-7
v_gene: TRBV5-1
abundance: NA
CDR3nt: TGCGCCAGCAGCTTAGGGACTGATTACTACGAGCAGTACTTC
CDR3aa: CASSLGTDYYEQYF

d_gene: TRBD2
j_gene: TRBJ2-7
v_gene: TRBV2
abundance: once
CDR3nt: TGTGCCAGCAGGGCCGGGACTAGCGGGGGTAGCTCCTACGAGCAGTACTTC
CDR3aa: CASRAGTSGGSSYEQYF

d_gene: NA
j_gene: TRBJ1-1
v_gene: TRBV29-1
abundance: once
CDR3nt: TGCAGCACGCGAGGGGGGCAGGCCACCCGCGGTGGGGGGGTCACTGAAGCTTTCTTT
CDR3aa: CSTRGGQATRGGGVTEAFF

d_gene: NA
j_gene: TRBJ2-1
v_gene: TRBV5-1
abundance: NA
CDR3nt: TGCGCCAGCAGCGGTCGAGGAGGATACAATGAGCAGTTCTTC
CDR3aa: CASSGRGGYNEQFF

d_gene: NA
j_gene: TRBJ2-1
v_gene: TRBV9
abundance: NA
CDR3nt: TGTGCCAGCAGCGTAGATGGGAGGTCGGCCTACAATGAGCAGTTCTTC
CDR3aa: CASSVDGRSAYNEQFF

d_gene: NA
j_gene: TRBJ1-1
v_gene: TRBV30
abundance: few
CDR3nt: TGTGCCTCCCGCTTTGGCGGGAACACTGAAGCTTTCTTT
CDR3aa: CASRFGGNTEAFF

d_gene: NA
j_gene: TRBJ2-7
v_gene: TRBV18
abundance: NA
CDR3nt: TGTGCCAGCTCATCAACCTACGAGCAGTACTTC
CDR3aa: CASSSTYEQYF

d_gene: NA
j_gene: TRBJ2-3
v_gene: TRBV25-1
abundance: NA
CDR3nt: TGTGCCAGCACTGAAGGGCGGGGACCCTTCACAGATACGCAGTATTTT
CDR3aa: CASTEGRGPFTDTQYF

d_gene: TRBD2
j_gene: TRBJ2-3
v_gene: TRBV7-3
abundance: few
CDR3nt: TGTGCCAGCAGCTTTTCCGTAGCGGGGGGGCAGTATTTT
CDR3aa: CASSFSVAGGQYF

d_gene: TRBD2
j_gene: TRBJ2-3
v_gene: TRBV11-2
abundance: few
CDR3nt: TGTGCCAGCAGCAAGGGACTAGCGGGAGGGTTACGGCATCTAGATACGCAGTATTTT
CDR3aa: CASSKGLAGGLRHLDTQYF

d_gene: TRBD2
j_gene: TRBJ2-7
v_gene: TRBV11-2
abundance: NA
CDR3nt: TGTGCCAGCAGCTTATCTCGACTAGCGGGGAACTACGAGCAGTACTTC
CDR3aa: CASSLSRLAGNYEQYF

d_gene: NA
j_gene: TRBJ2-1
v_gene: TRBV19
abundance: NA
CDR3nt: TGTGCCAGTAGTCCAATCGAAAACGGTGAGCAGTTCTTC
CDR3aa: CASSPIENGEQFF

d_gene: NA
j_gene: TRBJ2-1
v_gene: TRBV6-6
abundance: NA
CDR3nt: TGTGCCACCCGGGAGAACAATGAGCAGTTCTTC
CDR3aa: CATRENNEQFF

d_gene: NA
j_gene: TRBJ2-5
v_gene: TRBV9
abundance: NA
CDR3nt: TGTGCCAGCAGCGTAGGACCCGGGAGTTTAGGAGAGACCCAGTACTTC
CDR3aa: CASSVGPGSLGETQYF

d_gene: NA
j_gene: TRBJ2-5
v_gene: TRBV11-2
abundance: NA
CDR3nt: TGTGCCAGCAGCTTAAAGGCAGGGTTAGGGGAGACCCAGTACTTC
CDR3aa: CASSLKAGLGETQYF

d_gene: TRBD1
j_gene: TRBJ2-3
v_gene: TRBV6-6
abundance: NA
CDR3nt: TGTGCCAGCAGGGACAGGACAGATACGCAGTATTTT
CDR3aa: CASRDRTDTQYF

d_gene: NA
j_gene: TRBJ1-1
v_gene: TRBV21-1
abundance: NA
CDR3nt: TGTGCCAGCAGCAAAAGGCTGAGGGCAGGGGACACTGAAGCTTTCTTT
CDR3aa: CASSKRLRAGDTEAFF

d_gene: NA
j_gene: TRBJ2-3
v_gene: TRBV7-3
abundance: NA
CDR3nt: TGTGCCAGCAGCGTAACAGATACGCAGTATTTT
CDR3aa: CASSVTDTQYF

d_gene: NA
j_gene: TRBJ1-2
v_gene: TRBV9
abundance: NA
CDR3nt: TGTGCCAGCAGCGGCGGGGGGTTCCGGGGCTACACCTTC
CDR3aa: CASSGGGFRGYTF

d_gene: TRBD1
j_gene: TRBJ2-2
v_gene: TRBV7-3
abundance: NA
CDR3nt: TGTGCCAGCAGCCTACAGGGGATCGCCGGGGAGCTGTTTTTT
CDR3aa: CASSLQGIAGELFF

d_gene: NA
j_gene: TRBJ2-3
v_gene: TRBV7-7
abundance: NA
CDR3nt: TGTGCCAGCAGCTTAGCGGGAGGTTGGGATACGCAGTATTTT
CDR3aa: CASSLAGGWDTQYF

d_gene: TRBD2
j_gene: TRBJ2-7
v_gene: TRBV10-2
abundance: NA
CDR3nt: TGCGCCAGCAGTGGCGCCGGGACTAGCCCGCGCGAGCAGTACTTC
CDR3aa: CASSGAGTSPREQYF

d_gene: NA
j_gene: TRBJ1-1
v_gene: TRBV7-9
abundance: NA
CDR3nt: TGTGCCAGCAGCTTAAATGCGATCATTGAAGCTTTCTTT
CDR3aa: CASSLNAIIEAFF

d_gene: TRBD2
j_gene: TRBJ2-3
v_gene: TRBV7-8
abundance: NA
CDR3nt: TGTGCCAGCAGCTTAGTTTTTTCTAGCGGGAGATGGGTAGATACGCAGTATTTT
CDR3aa: CASSLVFSSGRWVDTQYF

d_gene: TRBD2
j_gene: TRBJ2-1
v_gene: TRBV7-9
abundance: NA
CDR3nt: TGTGCCAGCAGCTCGGGACTAGCGGGATCTTACAATGAGCAGTTCTTC
CDR3aa: CASSSGLAGSYNEQFF

d_gene: TRBD1
j_gene: TRBJ1-1
v_gene: TRBV18
abundance: NA
CDR3nt: TGTGCCAGCTCACCTCTTGGACAGGGGAACACTGAAGCTTTCTTT
CDR3aa: CASSPLGQGNTEAFF

d_gene: NA
j_gene: TRBJ2-7
v_gene: TRBV4-1
abundance: NA
CDR3nt: TGCGCCAGCAGCCAAGATAGGGGGTTAAGCTACGAGCAGTACTTC
CDR3aa: CASSQDRGLSYEQYF

d_gene: NA
j_gene: TRBJ2-3
v_gene: TRBV5-1
abundance: NA
CDR3nt: TGCGCCAGCAGCTTGGAACTAGCAGGGACTTATCTCGCGGCAGATACGCAGTATTTT
CDR3aa: CASSLELAGTYLAADTQYF

d_gene: NA
j_gene: TRBJ1-2
v_gene: TRBV6-5
abundance: NA
CDR3nt: TGTGCCAGCAGTTACGGGGGCCGGAACTATGGCTACACCTTC
CDR3aa: CASSYGGRNYGYTF